This section outlines one T cell receptor beta chain sequence together with its context. One junction end does not reproduce the germline sequence, and a read error may be involved. TCRdb independently ran MiXCR on the RT-PCR reads; one entry per CDR3 protein. The table shows 650,000 to 800,000 distinct CDR3 sequences, with 11% to 15% occurring only once. The CDR3 runs to 17 residues. CDR1 and CDR2 from the germline V gene are SGHTA and FQGNSA. The sequence was obtained from a female donor in good health, serving as a healthy control. Sequenced material: memory CD4+ T cells from blood. The chain uses TRBV7-2 and TRBJ2-1, with 9 positions matching TRBD2. In DNA, the CDR3 is TGTGCCAGCAGCGTAGCCCCACGCGCGGGAGGGGCAAATGAGCAGTTCTTC. It yields the protein CASSVAPRAGGANEQFF.